Following are 2 T cell receptor beta chains from one sample sequenced in a study of blood T cell repertoires in COVID-19. TCRdb's table, derived via immunoSEQ multiplex PCR, lists solely in-frame clones and lacks some. Counted here are about 97,000 clones, approximately 90% occurring once; the ten biggest clones make up 1.7%. Input material: peripheral blood. The receptors were gathered from a man aged 60 to 69 with acute or convalescent COVID-19.

The chain has TRBV7-2 and TRBJ1-3; TRBD1 aligns across 7 bases. J gave up 0 bases and V 3 bases, and 5 bases lay outside the gene matches. The CDR3 length is 16 residues. CDR1 and CDR2 from the germline V gene are SGHTA and FQGNSA. CDR3 coding DNA: TGTGCCAGCAGCTTTTTACAGGGGTTCTCTGGAAACACCATATATTTT. Amino acids: CASSFLQGFSGNTIYF. Full variable domain (rest looked up from reference TRBV7-2 and TRBJ1-3): GAGVSQSPSNKVTEKGKDVELRCDPISGHTALYWYRQSLGQGLEFLIYFQGNSAPDKSGLPSDRFSAERTGGSVSTLTIQRTQQEDSAVYLCASSFLQGFSGNTIYFGEGSWLTVV.

This chain connects TRBV3-1 (or the pseudogene TRBV3-2) to TRBJ2-1, with D maybe TRBD1 (5 bases). Germline lookup yields CDR1 LGHDT and CDR2 YNNKEL (reference sequence). This CDR3 is built from 13 residues. Trimming cost V 1 base and J 9 bases, with 10 bases left between them. CDR3 DNA: TGTGCCAGCAGCCAAGCACAGGTTGGTGAGCAGTTCTTC. Its translation: CASSQAQVGEQFF.